Each of the 19 T cell receptor beta chains below was sequenced from the same sample in a study of blood T cell repertoires in COVID-19. Using immunoSEQ multiplex PCR, the repertoire was profiled, and TCRdb retains in-frame clones only, with some absent. The data contain around 150,000 clones, 76% of them singletons. The source material was peripheral blood. These receptors were taken from a woman of 80 years or more with acute or convalescent COVID-19.

The chain combines TRBV21-1 with TRBJ1-6. TRBV21-1 is noted as a pseudogene. The length of the CDR3 is 17 residues. CDR3 nucleotides: TGTGCCAGCAGCAAAGCGCGATCGGCCCGGGGTCTTTCACCCCTCCACTTT. Its protein is CASSKARSARGLSPLHF.

The chain is built from TRBV20-1 and TRBJ1-4; tentatively, D is TRBD1 (6 bases). This CDR3 is 13 amino acids long. Germline lookup yields CDR1 DFQATT and CDR2 SNEGSKA (reference sequence). V lost 3 bases, J lost 8 bases, and 13 bases lay in between. CDR3 nucleotides: TGCAGTGCTAGTGGAGAGGGGGTCGAAAAACTGTTTTTT. It is translated as CSASGEGVEKLFF.

V gene TRBV6-1 combines with J gene TRBJ2-5; 9 nucleotides line up with TRBD1. Looked up from germline, CDR1 is MNHNS and CDR2 is SASEGT. The V gene end was trimmed by 3 bases and the J gene end by 1 base; junction bases not matched to a gene: 6. The CDR3 contains 16 residues. CDR3 in DNA: TGTGCCAGCAGTGAGTCCGGGACAGGGCGCCAAGAGACCCAGTACTTC. It yields the protein CASSESGTGRQETQYF.

This clone was found a few times. The chain uses TRBV19 and TRBJ2-1, with D possibly matching TRBD2 (6 bases). Trimming removed 7 bases from V and 4 bases from J, with 17 bases in between. The CDR3 loop spans 15 amino acids. CDR1 is LNHDA, CDR2 SQIVND, per germline (reference sequence). CDR3: CASTPHPSVYNEQFF. As DNA, the CDR3 is TGTGCCAGTACCCCCCACCCTAGCGTTTACAATGAGCAGTTCTTC.

This chain uses TRBV11-2 with TRBJ1-5; D call uncertain. Germline V gene lookup returns CDR1 SGHAT and CDR2 FQNNGV. This CDR3 has 13 residues. V was pared by 5 bases and J by 4 bases, with 9 bases between. The CDR3 spells CASSRGRNQPQHF. The DNA of the CDR3 is TGTGCCAGCAGCCGAGGGAGGAATCAGCCCCAGCATTTT.

The gene calls are TRBV18 and TRBJ2-5, with TRBD1 identical over 9 bases. CDR1 is KGHSH and CDR2 is LQKENI in the germline V gene. Trimming at V came to 5 bases and at J to 4 bases, leaving 5 bases not matched to a gene. The CDR3 extends over 14 amino acids. The CDR3 nucleotides are TGTGCCAGCTCAGCGACAGGGGGGACAGAGACCCAGTACTTC. It yields the protein CASSATGGTETQYF.

There are a few counts of this clone. J is TRBJ2-1 and V is TRBV11-3; TRBD2 matches at 7 bases. The CDR3 is made up of 15 amino acids. Germline V gene lookup returns CDR1 SGHNT and CDR2 YENEEA. After removal of 1 base from V and 3 bases from J, the junction contained 3 bases not matched to a gene. CDR3 in amino acids: CASSLAGGVYNEQFF. In nucleotides, the CDR3 is TGTGCCAGCAGCTTAGCTGGGGGGGTCTACAATGAGCAGTTCTTC.

The V call is TRBV3-1 (or the pseudogene TRBV3-2), the J call TRBJ1-3; 7 nucleotides line up with TRBD1. The junction had 5 bases not matched to a gene; V was cut back by 4 bases and J by 5 bases. Per germline, CDR1 LGHDT and CDR2 YNNKEL (reference sequence). The CDR3 extends over 14 amino acids. CDR3 nucleotides: TGTGCCAGCAGCCTAGAGACAGGGAGAAACACCATATATTTT. Residues: CASSLETGRNTIYF.

The V call is TRBV7-2, the J call TRBJ2-7, with D possibly TRBD2 on 5 matching bases. The CDR3 has 13 amino acids. The germline V and J ends were trimmed by 5 bases and 6 bases, with 14 bases remaining between them. Germline V CDR1 and CDR2: SGHTA, FQGNSA. CDR3 DNA: TGTGCCAGCAGCCCCTCCCGAGCGGCCGAGCAGTACTTC. This encodes CASSPSRAAEQYF.

A single count supports this clone. The chain uses TRBV28 and TRBJ1-5; D remains ambiguous. The length of the CDR3 is 14 residues. Germline V gene sequence: CDR1 MDHEN, CDR2 SYDVKM. V was clipped by 6 bases and J by 0 bases, with 9 bases between them. The CDR3 here is CASSLPNSNQPQHF. The CDR3 coding sequence is TGTGCCAGCAGCTTACCCAATAGCAATCAGCCCCAGCATTTT. Together with reference TRBV28 and TRBJ1-5, the CDR3 gives the full variable domain: DVKVTQSSRYLVKRTGEKVFLECVQDMDHENMFWYRQDPGLGLRLIYFSYDVKMKEKGDIPEGYSVSREKKERFSLILESASTNQTSMYLCASSLPNSNQPQHFGDGTRLSIL.

This chain uses TRBV6-6 with TRBJ2-5, with 7 positions matching TRBD1. Germline V gene lookup returns CDR1 MNHNY and CDR2 SVGAGI (reference sequence). J was trimmed by 4 bases and V by 6 bases; bases with no gene match: 8. The length of the CDR3 is 14 residues. The CDR3 here is CASRKDRDRETQYF. The DNA of the CDR3 is TGTGCCAGCAGAAAAGACAGGGACAGAGAGACCCAGTACTTC.

The V gene is TRBV5-6, the J gene TRBJ1-1, with a tentative D call TRBD1 (6 bases). The germline gives CDR1 SGHDT, CDR2 YYEEEE. The CDR3 loop spans 13 amino acids. The V and J ends lost 4 bases and 3 bases respectively, with 10 bases between them. The CDR3 sequence: CASSQGGHTEAFF. The CDR3 nucleotides read TGTGCCAGCAGCCAAGGGGGACACACTGAAGCTTTCTTT.

The chain recombines TRBV29-1 with TRBJ1-4, with a weak D call TRBD1 (6 bases). Germline values: CDR1 SQVTM, CDR2 ANQGSEA. The CDR3 covers 12 residues. V lost 5 bases to trimming and J lost 7 bases, with 11 bases between them. DNA for the CDR3: TGCAGCGTTAAAAGGGGGGGTGAAAAACTGTTTTTT. Protein product: CSVKRGGEKLFF.

This chain joins TRBV19 and TRBJ2-1, with 8 bases aligning to TRBD2. Germline loops: CDR1 LNHDA, CDR2 SQIVND (reference sequence). The CDR3 is 15 amino acids. Germline trimming cut 3 bases from V and 4 bases from J; bases unmatched to any gene: 5. The CDR3 bases are TGTGCCAGTAGTATCGGCGGGAGGAGTTACAATGAGCAGTTCTTC. Amino acids: CASSIGGRSYNEQFF.

This clone appeared a few times. The chain recombines TRBV20-1 with TRBJ1-6, with TRBD1 matching over 7 bases. The V gene's germline CDR1 is DFQATT and CDR2 SNEGSKA (reference sequence). J lost 6 bases, V lost 3 bases, and 11 bases had no gene match. This CDR3 has 16 amino acids. As DNA, the CDR3 is TGCAGTGCTAGTGGGCCGGGGACAGACCTTAATTCACCCCTCCACTTT. It specifies CSASGPGTDLNSPLHF.

This rearrangement joins TRBV7-8 to TRBJ1-2; D is undetermined. Germline CDR1 and CDR2: SGHVS and FQNEAQ. V was clipped by 2 bases and J by 6 bases, with 10 bases between them. CDR3 size: 13 residues. The CDR3 loop reads CASSLRGLDGYTF. In DNA form, the CDR3 reads TGTGCCAGCAGCTTACGCGGGCTGGATGGCTACACCTTC.

The V call is TRBV7-9, the J call TRBJ2-1; TRBD1 might be the D (5 bases). CDR3 length: 15 residues. The germline gives CDR1 SEHNR, CDR2 FQNEAQ (reference sequence). The germline V and J ends were trimmed by 1 base and 3 bases, with 10 bases remaining between them. As DNA, the CDR3 is TGTGCCAGCAGCTTAGTGCCTAGGGGCTACAATGAGCAGTTCTTC. Residues: CASSLVPRGYNEQFF.

The chain couples TRBV13 to TRBJ1-2, with TRBD1 as a possible D gene (6 bases). V was trimmed by 2 bases and J by 4 bases, leaving 8 bases between them. This CDR3 region has 13 residues. Germline V CDR1 and CDR2: PRHDT, FYEKMQ (reference sequence). CDR3 bases: TGTGCCAGCAGCTTAACAGGGATCTATGGCTACACCTTC. Its protein product is CASSLTGIYGYTF.

DNA for the CDR3: TGCGCCAGCAGCTGGTCCGGGACTAGCAGCTACGAGCAGTACTTC. Translating it yields CASSWSGTSSYEQYF. The rearrangement links TRBV5-1 to TRBJ2-7; 9 bases align to TRBD2. This CDR3 region has 15 residues. Germline CDR1 reads SGHRS; CDR2 reads YFSETQ. V trimming: 3 bases; J trimming: 3 bases; junction bases outside the gene matches: 7.